Sequencing of this T cell receptor beta chain was carried out in a study of cytomegalovirus exposure and HLA in healthy donors. 13 Jbeta primers and 60 Vbeta primers were used for the PCR. Some clones are missing from TCRdb's copy, which holds only in-frame ones; the method was immunoSEQ multiplex PCR. This repertoire shows 150,000 or so clones, about four fifths found once; its top ten account for roughly 2.8%. V gave up 0 bases and J gave up 3 bases, with 9 bases separating them. The CDR3 has 15 residues. Looked up from germline, CDR1 is MGHRA and CDR2 is YSYEKL. The sequencing sample was made of PBMCs. The rearrangement links TRBV4-1 to TRBJ2-1; D not resolved. The sequence came from a man aged 18 to 30 in good health and CMV-seronegative. The CDR3 protein is CASSQDHSFYNEQFF. CDR3 DNA sequence: TGCGCCAGCAGCCAAGACCACAGCTTCTACAATGAGCAGTTCTTC.